This T cell receptor beta chain came from a study of OX40 agonist ivuxolimab in advanced cancers. Study as a whole: Treatment of patients was with ivuxolimab, an agonistic anti-OX40 (CD134) antibody. It was permissible to have had prior anti-PD-1, anti-PD-L1 or anti-CTLA-4 therapy, and over 35% had some.

The CDR3 length is 13 residues. Trimming removed 7 bases at V and 1 base at J, with 10 bases between. Germline V gives CDR1 ENHRY, CDR2 SYGVKD. This clone came up once. Method: immunoSEQ multiplex PCR; TCRdb's copy keeps in-frame clones and lacks some. The table lists tens of thousands of clones, 70% to 90% of them singletons. V is TRBV10-3 and J is TRBJ1-2, with D perhaps TRBD1 (5 bases). This specimen consisted of CD4+ or CD8+ T cells sorted from blood, obtained in a trial of the OX40 agonist ivuxolimab. The receptor was isolated from an adult with an advanced solid tumor such as melanoma, head and neck, liver or kidney cancer. The CDR3 DNA reads TGTGCCATCACTCACGACAGTAACTATGGCTACACCTTC. As protein: CAITHDSNYGYTF.